This T cell receptor beta chain was recovered during a study of blood T cells in healthy people across ages. General study results and limits: The donors' CMV status was not determined, possibly confounding changes in expanded clonotypes. Naive T cell percentage by flow cytometry tracked strongly with beta diversity.

Through a sample-barcoded 5' primer and a J-beta primer mix, a second PCR was run for roughly 7 to 12 cycles. TCRdb re-called the 5' RACE reads with MiXCR, one entry per CDR3 protein. The table lists hundreds of thousands of distinct CDR3 sequences, 53% of them singletons. Unmatched junction bases numbered 13, after V lost 8 bases and J lost 6 bases. The germline V gene encodes CDR1 MDHEN and CDR2 SYDVKM. The CDR3 covers 15 residues. A minimum of 5.5 micrograms of total RNA was extracted per sample. For this clonotype: Its antigen is undetermined.

The sequenced sample consisted of blood. This sequence was found in an older man in good health. The chain links TRBV28 to TRBJ2-1, with 7 bases lining up with TRBD2. The CDR3 DNA follows: TGTGCCAGCCCCCCTGGGAGGGCCGGCGGCAATGAGCAGTTCTTC. As protein: CASPPGRAGGNEQFF.